One and the same sample provided the 25 T cell receptor beta chains below, sequenced in a study of T cells in Graves' hyperthyroidism and ophthalmopathy. TCR beta CDR3 sequences were amplified from RNA transcripts. A first-round RT-PCR of the TCR CDR3 used the HTBI primer set. In TCRdb, the multiplex PCR reads were re-called with MiXCR into one record per CDR3 protein. The table includes hundreds of thousands of distinct CDR3 sequences, roughly 46% detected once. Sequencing was done on a sample of peripheral blood or thyroid tissue (not recorded which). These receptor sequences come from a woman between 18 and 30 years old with Graves' hyperthyroidism.

This clonotype was found a few times. The V gene is TRBV29-1, the J gene TRBJ2-2; D unclear. Trimming pared 5 bases from V and 6 bases from J, leaving 10 bases between. The germline CDR1 and CDR2 sequences are SQVTM and ANQGSEA. The CDR3 extends over 12 amino acids. CDR3 in DNA: TGCAGCGTTCGAAGGGCCCCCGGGGAGCTGTTTTTT. It yields the protein CSVRRAPGELFF.

The chain couples TRBV10-3 to TRBJ1-6; D unresolved. There are 15 residues in the CDR3. Germline V gives CDR1 ENHRY, CDR2 SYGVKD. The V and J ends lost 5 bases and 8 bases respectively, with 16 bases between them. The CDR3 DNA reads TGTGCCATCAGTTACTGGGCGGCCTCGGATTCACCCCTCCACTTT. Translating it yields CAISYWAASDSPLHF.

The chain combines TRBV20-1 with TRBJ2-7; possible D gene TRBD1, 5 bases. Germline CDR1 DFQATT, CDR2 SNEGSKA (reference sequence). V was cut by 0 bases and J by 3 bases, with 24 bases left in between. The CDR3 totals 18 residues. The CDR3 DNA reads as TGCAGTGCTAGAGATCGCTCAAATATAGGGGTGAGGAGCTACGAGCAGTACTTC. This gives the protein CSARDRSNIGVRSYEQYF.

The chain combines TRBV7-9 with TRBJ2-7, with D unresolved. Germline V gene lookup returns CDR1 SEHNR and CDR2 FQNEAQ (reference sequence). The CDR3 sequence is 18 residues long. The germline V and J ends were trimmed by 3 bases and 6 bases, with 27 bases remaining between them. CDR3 in DNA: TGTGCCAGCAGCTTTATGACCCAACTTGGTTACTTCGGTGGCGAGCAGTACTTC. The encoded protein is CASSFMTQLGYFGGEQYF.

This clonotype was found a few times. The chain couples TRBV2 to TRBJ1-4, with TRBD1 identical over 9 bases. The CDR3 is made up of 15 amino acids. Germline values: CDR1 SNHLY, CDR2 FYNNEI. Trimming removed 6 bases from V and 7 bases from J; junction bases left unmatched: 9. The CDR3 sequence is CASSPTGTGIEKLFF. CDR3 nucleotide sequence: TGTGCCAGCAGCCCTACCGGGACAGGGATTGAAAAACTGTTTTTT.

The gene calls are TRBV7-9 and TRBJ2-7, with D possibly TRBD1 on 7 matching bases. The V gene's germline CDR1 is SEHNR and CDR2 FQNEAQ (reference sequence). V lost 5 bases and J 1 base, leaving 15 bases between the germline ends. CDR3 length: 15 residues. The CDR3 sequence is CASSRGTAFSYEQYF. Here the CDR3 DNA reads TGTGCCAGCAGCCGCGGGACAGCCTTTTCCTACGAGCAGTACTTC.

V and J are TRBV25-1 and TRBJ1-2; 8 positions agree with TRBD1. The V and J ends lost 1 base and 4 bases, in that order; junction bases with no gene match: 8. The CDR3 extends over 16 amino acids. Germline values: CDR1 MGHDK, CDR2 SYGVNS. The CDR3 spells CASSEWAGGSPYGYTF. The CDR3 DNA is TGTGCCAGCAGTGAATGGGCAGGGGGCAGCCCCTATGGCTACACCTTC.

In this sample, this clonotype turned up many times. The V and J genes are TRBV29-1 and TRBJ1-2; maybe TRBD1 (5 bases). CDR3 length equals 13 residues. Germline V gene data show CDR1 as SQVTM and CDR2 as ANQGSEA. V lost 5 bases and J lost 2, with 12 bases in between. CDR3 region: CSVRTHLNYGYTF. In nucleotides, the CDR3 is TGCAGCGTTAGGACACATCTAAACTATGGCTACACCTTC.

This clonotype has a count of ten or more. The J gene is TRBJ1-2, the V gene TRBV7-9; 7 positions match TRBD1. V was clipped by 0 bases and J by 2 bases; unmatched bases: 3. Germline CDR1 and CDR2: SEHNR and FQNEAQ (reference sequence). CDR3 length: 15 residues. CDR3 in amino acids: CASSLAEGQNYGYTF. The CDR3 DNA reads as TGTGCCAGCAGCTTAGCGGAGGGACAGAACTATGGCTACACCTTC.

The rearrangement uses TRBV7-2 and TRBJ2-7; D is undetermined. The CDR3 has 12 residues. Germline V gene lookup returns CDR1 SGHTA and CDR2 FQGNSA. V gave up 1 base and J gave up 9 bases, with 10 bases separating them. The CDR3 region is CASSLVAPRQYF. The CDR3 DNA reads as TGTGCCAGCAGCTTAGTGGCCCCCCGGCAGTACTTC.

V is TRBV5-1 and J is TRBJ2-6, with 7 positions matching TRBD2. Losses at the gene ends were 6 bases for V and 0 bases for J; bases not matched to a gene: 9. The CDR3 runs to 17 residues. From germline, CDR1 is SGHRS and CDR2 YFSETQ. The CDR3 reads CASNKRDGGSGANVLTF. The CDR3 DNA reads as TGCGCCAGCAACAAGCGGGACGGGGGCTCTGGGGCCAACGTCCTGACTTTC.

This chain joins TRBV25-1 and TRBJ1-2; perhaps TRBD1 as D (5 bases). The CDR3 is 13 amino acids. Deletions cut 6 bases from V and 8 bases from J, with 16 bases between. CDR1 is MGHDK and CDR2 is SYGVNS in the germline V gene. In DNA form, the CDR3 reads TGTGCCAGCAGAGGGGCCAGCGCGAGAGGCTACACCTTC. The encoded protein is CASRGASARGYTF.

This clonotype was picked up many times. The chain carries TRBV10-3 and TRBJ2-5, with D unclear. Trimming pared 4 bases from V and 5 bases from J, leaving 11 bases between. Germline values: CDR1 ENHRY, CDR2 SYGVKD. There are 13 residues in the CDR3. CDR3 in DNA: TGTGCCATCAGTGCTCGCGAAAGTGAGACCCAGTACTTC. This encodes CAISARESETQYF.

The chain is built from TRBV25-1 and TRBJ1-2; no reliable D call. The CDR3 totals 18 residues. The V and J ends lost 5 bases and 1 base respectively, with 23 bases between them. Per germline, CDR1 MGHDK and CDR2 SYGVNS. The CDR3 is CASSSEFLESPSNYGYTF. CDR3 nucleotide sequence: TGTGCCAGCAGTTCTGAGTTTTTGGAAAGCCCAAGTAACTATGGCTACACCTTC.

V is TRBV29-1 and J is TRBJ1-2; D possibly corresponds to TRBD1 (5 bases). The CDR3 runs 13 residues. The V gene's germline CDR1 is SQVTM and CDR2 ANQGSEA. V lost 7 bases to trimming and J lost 5 bases, with 17 bases between them. This CDR3 is CSEASYRSYGYTF. The CDR3 nucleotides are TGCAGCGAAGCCTCCTACAGGTCGTATGGCTACACCTTC. The full variable domain, completed using reference TRBV29-1 and TRBJ1-2, is SAVISQKPSRDICQRGTSLTIQCQVDSQVTMMFWYRQQPGQSLTLIATANQGSEATYESGFVIDKFPISRPNLTFSTLTVSNMSPEDSSIYLCSEASYRSYGYTFGSGTRLTVV.

A word on this clonotype: Compared with germline, one end of the junction differs, possibly owing to a read error. The chain is built from TRBV10-3 and TRBJ1-5; the match to TRBD1 covers 7 bases. Germline CDR1 is ENHRY and CDR2 is SYGVKD. The CDR3 is 13 amino acids. The CDR3 DNA reads TGTGCCAGCAGTTCTGACAGGGCACAGCCCCAGCATTTT. Its translation is CASSSDRAQPQHF.

This clonotype was picked up many times. The chain uses TRBV29-1 and TRBJ1-1, with 8 bases matching TRBD1. J was trimmed by 6 bases and V by 1 base; bases with no gene match: 4. The germline gives CDR1 SQVTM, CDR2 ANQGSEA. The CDR3 loop spans 13 amino acids. The CDR3 loop reads CSVEVPGGPEAFF. Here the CDR3 DNA reads TGCAGCGTTGAAGTGCCAGGGGGCCCTGAAGCTTTCTTT.

This rearrangement joins TRBV9 to TRBJ1-1; no clear D gene. Germline CDR1 reads SGDLS; CDR2 reads YYNGEE. CDR3 length equals 12 residues. V was trimmed by 2 bases and J by 8 bases, leaving 10 bases between them. The CDR3 coding sequence is TGTGCCAGCAGCGTCAGTGATGGAGAAGCTTTCTTT. This gives the protein CASSVSDGEAFF.

This clonotype has a handful of counts. The gene calls are TRBV7-9 and TRBJ1-1; 9 nucleotides align to TRBD1. V trimming: 5 bases; J trimming: 4 bases; junction bases outside the gene matches: 8. This CDR3 region has 15 residues. The germline V gene encodes CDR1 SEHNR and CDR2 FQNEAQ (reference sequence). In nucleotides, the CDR3 is TGTGCCAGCAGCGCCCGAGGACAGGGGACCACTGAAGCTTTCTTT. Protein sequence: CASSARGQGTTEAFF.

This clonotype was seen once. The rearrangement links TRBV20-1 to TRBJ2-7, with D perhaps assigned TRBD1 or TRBD2 (6 bases each). The ends were cut back, 2 bases at V and 2 bases at J, with 16 bases in the middle. Germline V gene sequence: CDR1 DFQATT, CDR2 SNEGSKA (reference sequence). The CDR3 sequence is 15 residues long. The CDR3 spells CSARWGAGLTYEQYF. DNA of the CDR3: TGCAGTGCTAGATGGGGGGCAGGACTAACCTACGAGCAGTACTTC.

The chain is built from TRBV20-1 and TRBJ1-4; TRBD1 matches 9 bases. Germline CDR1 and CDR2: DFQATT and SNEGSKA (reference sequence). V was clipped by 5 bases and J by 7 bases; unmatched bases: 14. The CDR3 has 16 amino acids. This CDR3 reads CSAFRDREVISEKLFF. The DNA for the CDR3 is TGCAGTGCTTTTCGGGACAGGGAAGTTATCAGTGAAAAACTGTTTTTT.

The chain is built from TRBV20-1 and TRBJ1-2; D is undetermined. Germline lookup yields CDR1 DFQATT and CDR2 SNEGSKA (reference sequence). Trimming pared 4 bases from V and 2 bases from J, leaving 17 bases between. This CDR3 comprises 15 residues. The CDR3 loop is CSAIRRSTENYGYTF. For the CDR3, the DNA is TGCAGTGCTATCAGAAGAAGTACAGAGAACTATGGCTACACCTTC.

Only a few counts were recorded for this clonotype. V usage is TRBV7-2 and J usage is TRBJ2-5, with TRBD1 matching 7 bases. Germline trimming cut 6 bases from V and 5 bases from J; bases unmatched to any gene: 15. This CDR3 region has 16 residues. Per the germline V gene, CDR1 is SGHTA and CDR2 is FQGNSA. The CDR3 region is CASSGTGALSWETQYF. DNA for the CDR3: TGTGCCAGCAGTGGAACAGGGGCCCTATCTTGGGAGACCCAGTACTTC.

J is TRBJ2-3 and V is TRBV2; D gene unclear. V gave up 4 bases and J gave up 2 bases, with 7 bases separating them. This CDR3 has 13 residues. The germline gives CDR1 SNHLY, CDR2 FYNNEI. Here the CDR3 reads CASSGGVTDTQYF. As DNA, the CDR3 is TGTGCCAGCAGTGGTGGGGTCACAGATACGCAGTATTTT.

The J gene is TRBJ2-5, the V gene TRBV7-2; D is undetermined. The CDR3 is 16 amino acids. V lost 5 bases and J lost 1, with 17 bases in between. Germline V lookup: CDR1 SGHTA, CDR2 FQGNSA. DNA of the CDR3: TGTGCCAGCAGCAAGGCCGTGACCCCCTCCCAAGAGACCCAGTACTTC. Protein sequence: CASSKAVTPSQETQYF. Complete variable domain (other parts from reference TRBV7-2 and TRBJ2-5): GAGVSQSPSNKVTEKGKDVELRCDPISGHTALYWYRQSLGQGLEFLIYFQGNSAPDKSGLPSDRFSAERTGGSVSTLTIQRTQQEDSAVYLCASSKAVTPSQETQYFGPGTRLLVL.